The table lists the clone carrying this T cell receptor (beta chain) with a few counts. Its antigen is still unknown. The data stem from a study of blood T cells in healthy people across ages. General observations from the study: Significant beta diversity loss was already apparent by age approximately 37, declining roughly linearly.

The CDR3 covers 13 residues. CDR1 and CDR2 from the germline V gene are SQVTM and ANQGSEA. V was trimmed by 1 base and J by 5 bases, leaving 11 bases between them. The use of a sample-barcoded 5' primer and a J-beta primer mix characterized a second PCR of roughly 6 to 11 cycles. From each sample, at least 2.5 million paired-end reads containing CDR3 were obtained. TCRdb itself ran the 5' RACE reads through MiXCR, one entry per CDR3 protein. Of around 800,000 distinct CDR3 sequences detected, about 59% appear once; the ten largest clones hold about 30%. The sequence was obtained from a man aged 25-40 years in good health. Sequenced sample: blood. The chain carries TRBV29-1 and TRBJ2-5; unclear D gene. Here the CDR3 reads CSVEVGLWETQYF. The CDR3 coding sequence is TGCAGCGTTGAAGTAGGCTTATGGGAGACCCAGTACTTC.